The 5 T cell receptor beta chains in this list originate from one sample, sequenced in a study of siplizumab effects on memory and regulatory T cells. Data came from immunoSEQ multiplex PCR; TCRdb stores just in-frame clones and leaves some out. The sample contains some 97,000 clones, 91% of which appear only once. Input material: CD4+ T cells sorted from blood. Every receptor here comes from a human donor in good health.

V and J are TRBV18 and TRBJ2-5, with D unresolved. Germline V gene sequence: CDR1 KGHSH, CDR2 LQKENI. V gave up 1 base and J gave up 3 bases, with 9 bases separating them. This CDR3 is 14 amino acids long. CDR3 amino acids: CASSPLTSKETQYF. As DNA, the CDR3 is TGTGCCAGCTCACCACTAACCAGTAAAGAGACCCAGTACTTC.

This clone appeared a single time. This chain joins TRBV6-5 and TRBJ1-2; a weak D match, TRBD1 (5 bases). With 5 bases removed from V and 5 bases from J, the gap between germline ends came to 18 bases. This CDR3 has 15 residues. Per the germline V gene, CDR1 is MNHEY and CDR2 is SVGAGI. The CDR3 DNA reads TGTGCCAGCAGTCGACAGTGGGACGTTAAATATGGCTACACCTTC. Its translation: CASSRQWDVKYGYTF.

J is TRBJ2-1 and V is TRBV7-3; no definite D call. Germline V gene lookup returns CDR1 SGHTA and CDR2 FQGTGA. The length of the CDR3 is 13 residues. V lost 0 bases, J lost 7 bases, and 7 bases lay in between. CDR3 nucleotide sequence: TGTGCCAGCAGCTTAACGGAATTAAATGAGCAGTTCTTC. It yields the protein CASSLTELNEQFF.

The rearrangement links TRBV7-2 to TRBJ2-7, with 9 bases matching TRBD1. The trim removed 6 bases at V and 3 bases at J, leaving 9 bases unmatched. Germline V gene lookup returns CDR1 SGHTA and CDR2 FQGNSA. This CDR3 is built from 15 residues. Here the CDR3 DNA reads TGTGCCAGCAGTTATTCCCGGGACAGGGACTACGAGCAGTACTTC. The encoded protein is CASSYSRDRDYEQYF.

CDR3 sequence (DNA): TGTGCCATCAGCCAGTCCTCTGGAAACACCATATATTTT. Translation: CAISQSSGNTIYF. The J gene is TRBJ1-3, the V gene TRBV10-3; no firm D call. The CDR3 loop spans 13 amino acids. Germline CDR1 and CDR2: ENHRY and SYGVKD. Trimming pared 6 bases from V and 0 bases from J, leaving 6 bases between.